This is a list of T cell receptor beta chains from one sample in a study of vaccination effects on CD4 cells after COVID-19. Some clones are missing from TCRdb's copy, which holds only in-frame ones; the method was immunoSEQ multiplex PCR. The top ten clones hold under 40% of a sample with 35,000 to 55,000 clones, 60% to 75% of them seen once. Their cognate antigens are unknown. The starting material was CD4+ T cells from PBMCs cultured with a peptide pool, obtained before COVID-19 vaccination. These receptor sequences come from a human donor who had a prior SARS-CoV-2 infection. The CDR3 runs from the conserved cysteine through the conserved F or W. The order of the fields is clone size, D gene, V gene, J gene, CDR3 DNA, CDR3 protein. The D gene is left open where the match is weak. Where a row states a size, it is once, few, many or the class of an expanded clone; other rows omit it.

clone size: once; D gene: NA; V gene: TRBV7-2; J gene: TRBJ1-1; CDR3 DNA: TGTGCCAGCAGCTTAGCAGGTACGCTGAACACTGAAGCTTTCTTT; CDR3 protein: CASSLAGTLNTEAFF
clone size: few; D gene: NA; V gene: TRBV2; J gene: TRBJ2-7; CDR3 DNA: TGTGCCAGCAGCAAGGAGAGGGACTTCTACGAGCAGTACTTC; CDR3 protein: CASSKERDFYEQYF
clone size: once; D gene: NA; V gene: TRBV9; J gene: TRBJ2-2; CDR3 DNA: TGTGCCAGCAGCGGGAGTACGGGACACACTTCCACCGGGGAGCTGTTTTTT; CDR3 protein: CASSGSTGHTSTGELFF
clone size: few; D gene: NA; V gene: TRBV2; J gene: TRBJ2-3; CDR3 DNA: TGTGCCAGCATGGGGGAATCCGATACGCAGTATTTT; CDR3 protein: CASMGESDTQYF
clone size: NA; D gene: NA; V gene: TRBV2; J gene: TRBJ2-3; CDR3 DNA: TGTGCCAGCAGAACCGGGACACTTCGCACAGATACGCAGTATTTT; CDR3 protein: CASRTGTLRTDTQYF
clone size: few; D gene: NA; V gene: TRBV30; J gene: TRBJ1-1; CDR3 DNA: TGTGCCTGGAGTACTCAAGAGAACACTGAAGCTTTCTTT; CDR3 protein: CAWSTQENTEAFF
clone size: NA; D gene: TRBD1; V gene: TRBV6-5; J gene: TRBJ1-6; CDR3 DNA: TGTGCCAGCAGGTCCGGGACAGGGAATTCACCCCTCCACTTT; CDR3 protein: CASRSGTGNSPLHF
clone size: few; D gene: NA; V gene: TRBV5-8; J gene: TRBJ2-2; CDR3 DNA: TGTGCCAGCAGCTTGTATGACAGCCTGAACACCGGGGAGCTGTTTTTT; CDR3 protein: CASSLYDSLNTGELFF
clone size: once; D gene: NA; V gene: TRBV3-1/TRBV3-2; J gene: TRBJ2-5; CDR3 DNA: TGTGCCAGCAGCCCCATCCCAGGGGCCGGGGGGACCCAGTACTTC; CDR3 protein: CASSPIPGAGGTQYF
clone size: NA; D gene: NA; V gene: TRBV6-5; J gene: TRBJ2-7; CDR3 DNA: TGTGCCAGCAGTTCCGAAGCCGTACGGGGCTACGAGCAGTACTTC; CDR3 protein: CASSSEAVRGYEQYF
clone size: NA; D gene: NA; V gene: TRBV2; J gene: TRBJ2-6; CDR3 DNA: TGTGCCAGCAGCCTCAGGGGATCTGGGGCCAACGTCCTGACTTTC; CDR3 protein: CASSLRGSGANVLTF
clone size: NA; D gene: NA; V gene: TRBV5-4; J gene: TRBJ2-2; CDR3 DNA: TGTGCCAGCAGCTTGGAGGCGCGAGGCGCCGGGGAGCTGTTTTTT; CDR3 protein: CASSLEARGAGELFF
clone size: NA; D gene: TRBD1; V gene: TRBV12-3/TRBV12-4; J gene: TRBJ1-4; CDR3 DNA: TGTGCCAGCAGGACAGGGTACGGTGAAAAACTGTTTTTT; CDR3 protein: CASRTGYGEKLFF
clone size: NA; D gene: NA; V gene: TRBV12-3/TRBV12-4; J gene: TRBJ2-2; CDR3 DNA: TGTGCCAGCAGTTTTCTTGTAACCGGGGAGCTGTTTTTT; CDR3 protein: CASSFLVTGELFF
clone size: once; D gene: NA; V gene: TRBV10-3; J gene: TRBJ2-3; CDR3 DNA: TGTGCCATCAGTGAGTCTCAGGGGTGGGGGCAGTATTTT; CDR3 protein: CAISESQGWGQYF
clone size: once; D gene: NA; V gene: TRBV6-5; J gene: TRBJ1-3; CDR3 DNA: TGTGCCAGCAATCGACTCATGAGCTCTGGAAACACCATATATTTT; CDR3 protein: CASNRLMSSGNTIYF
clone size: NA; D gene: NA; V gene: TRBV20-1; J gene: TRBJ1-5; CDR3 DNA: TGCAGTGCTAGTGGCAGCGACGATCAGCCCCAGCATTTT; CDR3 protein: CSASGSDDQPQHF
clone size: few; D gene: TRBD1; V gene: TRBV15; J gene: TRBJ1-2; CDR3 DNA: TGTGCCACCAGCAGAGGACGCACAGGGGGGGTTTCCTATGGCTACACCTTC; CDR3 protein: CATSRGRTGGVSYGYTF